What follows are 22 T cell receptor beta chains derived from one specimen sequenced in a study of T cells in Graves' hyperthyroidism and ophthalmopathy. Template material for amplifying TCR beta CDR3 regions consisted of RNA transcripts. With the HTBI primer set, the TCR CDR3 went through a first round of RT-PCR. MiXCR, applied by TCRdb to the multiplex PCR reads, yields one record per CDR3 protein. The sample records some 490,000 distinct CDR3 sequences, 15% to 20% being singletons. The sequenced sample consisted of blood. The receptors come from a woman under 40 with Graves' ophthalmopathy.

The CDR3 bases are TGCGCCAGCAGCTTGGAGGGGGTCGGGGCAGATACGCAGTATTTT. As protein: CASSLEGVGADTQYF. The chain is built from TRBV5-1 and TRBJ2-3; tentative D call: TRBD1 (6 bases). The CDR3 contains 15 residues. V gave up 0 bases and J gave up 4 bases, with 12 bases separating them. The germline V gene has CDR1 SGHRS and CDR2 YFSETQ.

There are many counts of this clonotype. The chain combines TRBV7-2 with TRBJ2-1; D ambiguous. Per germline, CDR1 SGHTA and CDR2 FQGNSA. The CDR3 sequence is 14 residues long. Trimming left V 2 bases short and J 5 bases short, with 10 bases between. The CDR3 bases are TGTGCCAGCAGCTTACATTGGGCCGACAATGAGCAGTTCTTC. Residues: CASSLHWADNEQFF.

This clonotype was observed many times. The rearrangement joins TRBV20-1 to TRBJ2-5; TRBD2 agrees at 12 bases. V was pared by 6 bases and J by 5 bases, with 7 bases of the junction left unmatched. Germline V lookup: CDR1 DFQATT, CDR2 SNEGSKA (reference sequence). This CDR3 contains 14 residues. Here the CDR3 reads CSAQLAGGGETQYF. The CDR3 DNA sequence: TGCAGTGCCCAACTAGCGGGAGGCGGCGAGACCCAGTACTTC.

There are a few counts of this clonotype. The V and J genes are TRBV2 and TRBJ2-1; 8 bases agree with TRBD1. The J segment lost 7 bases and the V segment lost 6 bases, leaving 5 bases of the junction unmatched. The CDR3 covers 13 residues. The germline V gene has CDR1 SNHLY and CDR2 FYNNEI. The CDR3 region has the DNA TGTGCCAGCAGGGACAGGGTTCGGAATGAGCAGTTCTTC. Protein product: CASRDRVRNEQFF.

In its sample, this clonotype was seen many times. The V gene is TRBV12-3 or TRBV12-4, the J gene TRBJ2-1; 11 nucleotides align to TRBD2. The CDR3 has 16 amino acids. The V segment lost 1 base and the J segment 4 bases; nucleotides outside the gene matches: 3. CDR3 in amino acids: CASSLGGLAAYNEQFF. The CDR3 DNA follows: TGTGCCAGCAGTTTAGGGGGACTAGCGGCATACAATGAGCAGTTCTTC.

The chain employs TRBV19 and TRBJ2-2; a weak D match, TRBD1 (6 bases). The ends were cut back, 9 bases at V and 7 bases at J, with 15 bases in the middle. The CDR3 loop spans 13 amino acids. Germline V gene lookup returns CDR1 LNHDA and CDR2 SQIVND (reference sequence). CDR3 residues: CASRSGAGGELFF. DNA for the CDR3: TGTGCCAGCAGATCAGGGGCGGGCGGGGAGCTGTTTTTT.

This clonotype came up many times. V and J are TRBV11-2 and TRBJ2-1; no reliable D call. The germline V gene encodes CDR1 SGHAT and CDR2 FQNNGV. V dropped 5 bases and J dropped 12 bases, with 11 bases sitting between them. This CDR3 comprises 11 residues. The chain's CDR3 is CASSLLGRQFF. The CDR3, as DNA: TGTGCCAGCAGCCTCCTCGGGCGGCAGTTCTTC.

The V call is TRBV4-2, the J call TRBJ1-5, with 8 bases matching TRBD1. Germline CDR1 LGHNA, CDR2 YNFKEQ. The CDR3 has 17 residues. With V trimmed by 4 bases and J by 2 bases, 10 bases remained unmatched. The CDR3 nucleotides read TGTGCCAGCAGCCTTTATGACAGGGGAGGAGGCAATCAGCCCCAGCATTTT. Translated, it gives CASSLYDRGGGNQPQHF.

The table lists this clonotype with many counts. A much bigger clone sits one base away, suggesting this may be a read error. The rearrangement links TRBV7-9 to TRBJ2-7; TRBD2 agrees at 11 bases. The germline V gene encodes CDR1 SEHNR and CDR2 FQNEAQ (reference sequence). The CDR3 sequence is 14 residues long. V was clipped by 4 bases and J by 4 bases; unmatched bases: 3. The CDR3 coding sequence is TGTGCCAGCAGCTCGACTAGCGGGATATACGAGCAGTACTTC. Translation: CASSSTSGIYEQYF.

This clonotype was seen at least ten times. J is TRBJ2-3 and V is TRBV27; D ambiguous. V was trimmed by 2 bases and J by 0 bases, leaving 6 bases between them. This CDR3 has 14 amino acids. Germline V gives CDR1 MNHEY, CDR2 SMNVEV (reference sequence). CDR3 sequence: CASSLGYSTDTQYF. CDR3 bases: TGTGCCAGCAGTTTAGGATATAGCACAGATACGCAGTATTTT.

This clonotype was counted a few times. The gene calls are TRBV30 and TRBJ2-4; D ambiguous. This CDR3 region has 11 residues. Per germline, CDR1 GTSNPN and CDR2 SVGIG (reference sequence). Trimming removed 0 bases at V and 4 bases at J, with 1 base between. CDR3 in DNA: TGTGCCTGGAGTGTAAAAAACATTCAGTACTTC. Translated, it gives CAWSVKNIQYF.

The chain uses TRBV6-2 or TRBV6-3 and TRBJ2-3; 9 bases match TRBD1. The CDR3 has 16 residues. Germline CDR1 is MNHEY and CDR2 is SVGEGT. Germline trimming cut 10 bases from V and 0 bases from J; bases unmatched to any gene: 11. The CDR3 sequence is CAIEPGQGFSTDTQYF. DNA of the CDR3: TGTGCCATCGAACCGGGACAGGGCTTTAGCACAGATACGCAGTATTTT.

A few counts support this clonotype. The rearrangement links TRBV5-6 to TRBJ2-2; possible D gene TRBD1, 6 bases. The CDR3 sequence is 14 residues long. The germline V gene has CDR1 SGHDT and CDR2 YYEEEE. Trimming took off 3 bases at V and 6 bases at J, with 12 bases between the two ends. CDR3 loop: CASSSRTVSGELFF. Here the CDR3 DNA reads TGTGCCAGCAGCTCGAGGACAGTTTCCGGGGAGCTGTTTTTT.

This clonotype has a single count. A much bigger clone sits one base away, suggesting this may be a read error. The rearrangement links TRBV6-1 to TRBJ2-1; D gene uncertain. This CDR3 has 12 amino acids. From germline, CDR1 is MNHNS and CDR2 SASEGT. In DNA form, the CDR3 reads TGTGCCGGCAGCCCCGGGTCTGCTGAGCAGTTCTTC. This encodes CAGSPGSAEQFF.

This clonotype was seen a handful of times. The CDR3: CASSNLGFGGHNEQFF. The CDR3, as DNA: TGTGCCAGCAGCAATCTGGGGTTCGGGGGACACAATGAGCAGTTCTTC. J is TRBJ2-1 and V is TRBV12-3 or TRBV12-4; D may be TRBD2 (6 bases). The CDR3 sequence is 16 residues long. V lost 6 bases and J lost 5, with 20 bases in between.

The chain links TRBV14 to TRBJ2-3, with D tentatively TRBD1 or TRBD2 (5 bases each). Germline V gene sequence: CDR1 SGHDN, CDR2 FVKESK. Trimming stripped 0 bases from V and 6 bases from J, with 25 bases between. There are 19 residues in the CDR3. In DNA form, the CDR3 reads TGTGCCAGCAGCCAAGACGATAGACCGGGACCCAGGGCTGGGGATACGCAGTATTTT. Translating it yields CASSQDDRPGPRAGDTQYF. Supplemented by reference TRBV14 and TRBJ2-3, the full variable domain reads EAGVTQFPSHSVIEKGQTVTLRCDPISGHDNLYWYRRVMGKEIKFLLHFVKESKQDESGMPNNRFLAERTGGTYSTLKVQPAELEDSGVYFCASSQDDRPGPRAGDTQYFGPGTRLTVL.

There are many counts of this clonotype. CDR3 nucleotide sequence: TGTGCCACCAGCAGAGATCGGGATGGCGGGATGAGCTCCTACGAGCAGTACTTC. The encoded protein is CATSRDRDGGMSSYEQYF. The chain joins TRBV15 to TRBJ2-7; tentatively, D is TRBD2 (6 bases). This CDR3 has 18 residues. The V and J ends lost 0 bases and 0 bases respectively, with 18 bases between them. The germline V gene has CDR1 LNHNV and CDR2 YYDKDF (reference sequence).

This clonotype was seen a few times. The J gene is TRBJ1-4, the V gene TRBV5-1, with D unresolved. The germline CDR1 and CDR2 sequences are SGHRS and YFSETQ. V gave up 3 bases and J gave up 3 bases, with 9 bases separating them. This CDR3 is 14 amino acids long. The CDR3 DNA reads TGCGCCAGCAGCTCCCAGTGGGCTAATGAAAAACTGTTTTTT. Translating gives CASSSQWANEKLFF.

The chain joins TRBV9 to TRBJ1-1; D gene uncertain. Germline CDR1 SGDLS, CDR2 YYNGEE. CDR3 size: 13 residues. V was cut by 2 bases and J by 8 bases, with 13 bases left in between. As DNA, the CDR3 is TGTGCCAGCAGCGTCACAGATCTAGTCGAAGCTTTCTTT. Amino acids: CASSVTDLVEAFF.

This clonotype occurred a few times. The CDR3 reads CSVVTTTGTYEQYF. As DNA, the CDR3 is TGCAGCGTTGTGACGACGACAGGGACCTACGAGCAGTACTTC. The chain is built from TRBV29-1 and TRBJ2-7; 7 bases fit TRBD1. The CDR3 covers 14 residues. Germline CDR1 is SQVTM and CDR2 is ANQGSEA. V gave up 4 bases and J gave up 2 bases; unmatched junction bases: 8.

This clonotype was observed a few times. This chain uses TRBV20-1 with TRBJ1-4; D gene uncertain. The germline V gene has CDR1 DFQATT and CDR2 SNEGSKA (reference sequence). Trimming took 6 bases from V and 5 from J, leaving 10 bases between them. The CDR3 covers 12 residues. This CDR3 is CSAQRPNEKLFF. CDR3 DNA: TGCAGTGCGCAACGGCCGAATGAAAAACTGTTTTTT.

This clonotype was counted many times. The rearrangement links TRBV27 to TRBJ2-7; 7 bases match TRBD1. This CDR3 region has 15 residues. CDR1 and CDR2 (germline): MNHEY, SMNVEV (reference sequence). Trimming removed 5 bases from V and 3 bases from J; junction bases left unmatched: 10. CDR3 DNA sequence: TGTGCCAGCAGTCCAGGGGCTCCAGGGGGCTACGAGCAGTACTTC. Its protein product is CASSPGAPGGYEQYF.